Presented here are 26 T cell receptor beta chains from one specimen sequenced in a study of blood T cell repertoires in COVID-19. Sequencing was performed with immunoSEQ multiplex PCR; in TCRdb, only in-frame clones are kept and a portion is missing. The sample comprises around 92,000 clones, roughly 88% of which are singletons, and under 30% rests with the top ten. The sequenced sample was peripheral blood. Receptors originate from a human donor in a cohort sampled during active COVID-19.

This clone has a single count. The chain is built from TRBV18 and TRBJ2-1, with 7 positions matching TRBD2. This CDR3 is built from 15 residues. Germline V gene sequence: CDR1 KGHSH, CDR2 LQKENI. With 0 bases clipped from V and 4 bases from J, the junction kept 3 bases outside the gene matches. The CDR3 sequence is CASSPPGGGYNEQFF. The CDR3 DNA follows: TGTGCCAGCTCACCACCTGGGGGGGGATACAATGAGCAGTTCTTC.

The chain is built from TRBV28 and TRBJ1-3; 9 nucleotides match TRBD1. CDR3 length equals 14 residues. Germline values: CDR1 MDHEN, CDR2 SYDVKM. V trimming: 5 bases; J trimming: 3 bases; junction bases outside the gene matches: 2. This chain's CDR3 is CASSRTGDGNTIYF. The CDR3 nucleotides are TGTGCCAGCAGTCGGACAGGGGATGGAAACACCATATATTTT.

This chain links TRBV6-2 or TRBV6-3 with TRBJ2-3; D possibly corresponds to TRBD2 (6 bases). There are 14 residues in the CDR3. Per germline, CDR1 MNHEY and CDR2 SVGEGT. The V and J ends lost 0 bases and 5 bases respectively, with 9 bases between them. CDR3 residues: CASSYSLAVDTQYF. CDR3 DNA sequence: TGTGCCAGCAGTTACTCGTTAGCGGTAGATACGCAGTATTTT.

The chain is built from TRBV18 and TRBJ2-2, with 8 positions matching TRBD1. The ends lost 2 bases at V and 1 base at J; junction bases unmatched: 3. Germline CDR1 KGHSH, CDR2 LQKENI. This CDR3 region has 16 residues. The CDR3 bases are TGTGCCAGCTCACCATCGGGACAGGTGAACACCGGGGAGCTGTTTTTT. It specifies CASSPSGQVNTGELFF.

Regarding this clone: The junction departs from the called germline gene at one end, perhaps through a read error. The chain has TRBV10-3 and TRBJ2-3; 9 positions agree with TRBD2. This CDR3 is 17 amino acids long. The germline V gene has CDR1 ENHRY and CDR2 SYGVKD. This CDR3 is CAISFPTSGGDTNTQYF. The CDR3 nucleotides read TGTGCCATCAGTTTCCCGACTAGCGGAGGGGACACAAATACGCAGTATTTT.

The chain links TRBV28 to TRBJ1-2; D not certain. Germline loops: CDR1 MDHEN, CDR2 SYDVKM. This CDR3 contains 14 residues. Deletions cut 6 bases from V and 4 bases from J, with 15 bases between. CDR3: CASSPHEFGYGYTF. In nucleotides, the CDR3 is TGTGCCAGCAGCCCCCACGAGTTTGGCTATGGCTACACCTTC.

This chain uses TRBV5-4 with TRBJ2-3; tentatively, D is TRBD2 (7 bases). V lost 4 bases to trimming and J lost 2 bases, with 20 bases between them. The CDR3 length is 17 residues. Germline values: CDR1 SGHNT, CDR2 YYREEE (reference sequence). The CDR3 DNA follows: TGTGCCAGCAGCCCTTCCTGGGTGGGGGGGCCCACAGATACGCAGTATTTT. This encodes CASSPSWVGGPTDTQYF.

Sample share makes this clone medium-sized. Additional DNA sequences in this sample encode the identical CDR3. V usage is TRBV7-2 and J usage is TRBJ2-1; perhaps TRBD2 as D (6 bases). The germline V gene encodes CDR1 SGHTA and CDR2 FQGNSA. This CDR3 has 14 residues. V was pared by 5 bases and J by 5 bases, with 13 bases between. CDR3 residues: CASSLGLANNEQFF. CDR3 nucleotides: TGTGCCAGCAGCCTGGGGCTAGCGAACAATGAGCAGTTCTTC.

This chain's CDR3 is CASSLGGSDTGELFF. For the CDR3, the DNA is TGTGCCAGCAGCCTAGGGGGCAGCGACACCGGGGAGCTGTTTTTT. The V gene is TRBV7-2, the J gene TRBJ2-2, with 7 bases identical to TRBD1. Germline V CDR1 and CDR2: SGHTA, FQGNSA. The CDR3 contains 15 residues. V dropped 5 bases and J dropped 3; count of bases not matched to a gene: 6.

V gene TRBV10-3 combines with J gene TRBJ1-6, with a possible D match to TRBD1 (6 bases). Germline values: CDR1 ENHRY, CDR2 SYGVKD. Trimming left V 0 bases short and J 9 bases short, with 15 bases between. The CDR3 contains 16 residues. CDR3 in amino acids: CAISESGGTTGSPLHF. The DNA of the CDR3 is TGTGCCATCAGTGAGTCAGGGGGAACAACGGGTTCACCCCTCCACTTT.

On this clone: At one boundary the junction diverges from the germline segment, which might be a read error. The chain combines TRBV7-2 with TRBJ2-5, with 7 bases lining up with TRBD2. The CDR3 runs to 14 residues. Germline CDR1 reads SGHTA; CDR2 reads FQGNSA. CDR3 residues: CASSLERGQETLYF. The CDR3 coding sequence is TGTGCCAGCAGCTTAGAGCGGGGCCAAGAGACCCTGTACTTC.

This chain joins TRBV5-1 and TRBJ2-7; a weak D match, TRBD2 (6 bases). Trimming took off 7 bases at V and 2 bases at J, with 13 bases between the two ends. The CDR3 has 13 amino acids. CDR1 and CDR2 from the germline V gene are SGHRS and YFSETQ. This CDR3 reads CASAAGRTYEQYF. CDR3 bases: TGCGCCAGCGCGGCGGGAAGAACCTACGAGCAGTACTTC.

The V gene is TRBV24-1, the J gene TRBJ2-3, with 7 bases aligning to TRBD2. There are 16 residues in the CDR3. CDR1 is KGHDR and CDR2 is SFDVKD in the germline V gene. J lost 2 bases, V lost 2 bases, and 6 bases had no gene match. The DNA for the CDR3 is TGTGCCACCAGTGATTCGGTAGCGGGCGACACAGATACGCAGTATTTT. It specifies CATSDSVAGDTDTQYF.

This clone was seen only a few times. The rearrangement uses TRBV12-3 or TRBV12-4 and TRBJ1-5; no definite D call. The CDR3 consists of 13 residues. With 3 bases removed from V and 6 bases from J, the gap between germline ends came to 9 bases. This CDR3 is CASSLMRGQPQHF. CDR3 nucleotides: TGTGCCAGCAGTTTGATGAGAGGTCAGCCCCAGCATTTT.

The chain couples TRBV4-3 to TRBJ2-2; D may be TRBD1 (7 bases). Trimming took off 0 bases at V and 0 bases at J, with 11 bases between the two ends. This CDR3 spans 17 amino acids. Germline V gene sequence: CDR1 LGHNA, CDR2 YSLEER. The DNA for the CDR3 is TGCGCCAGCAGCCAAGATGGAGGGACAGCGAACACCGGGGAGCTGTTTTTT. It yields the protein CASSQDGGTANTGELFF.

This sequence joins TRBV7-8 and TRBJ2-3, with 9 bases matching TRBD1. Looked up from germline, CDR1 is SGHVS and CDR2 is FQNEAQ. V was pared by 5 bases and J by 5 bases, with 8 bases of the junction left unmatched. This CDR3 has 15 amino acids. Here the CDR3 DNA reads TGTGCCAGCAGCCCCGGGACAGGGAGGGGAGATACGCAGTATTTT. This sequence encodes CASSPGTGRGDTQYF.

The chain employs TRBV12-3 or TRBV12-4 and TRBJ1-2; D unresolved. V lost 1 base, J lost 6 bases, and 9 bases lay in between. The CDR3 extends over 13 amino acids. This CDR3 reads CASSLGVQDGYTF. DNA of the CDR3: TGTGCCAGCAGTTTAGGAGTCCAGGATGGCTACACCTTC.

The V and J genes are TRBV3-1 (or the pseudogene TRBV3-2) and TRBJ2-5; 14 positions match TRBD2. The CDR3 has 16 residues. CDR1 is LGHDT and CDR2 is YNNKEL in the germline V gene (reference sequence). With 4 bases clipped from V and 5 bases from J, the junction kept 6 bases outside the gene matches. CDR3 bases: TGTGCCAGCAGCCGGGGGACTAGCGGGAGATGGGAGACCCAGTACTTC. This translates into CASSRGTSGRWETQYF.

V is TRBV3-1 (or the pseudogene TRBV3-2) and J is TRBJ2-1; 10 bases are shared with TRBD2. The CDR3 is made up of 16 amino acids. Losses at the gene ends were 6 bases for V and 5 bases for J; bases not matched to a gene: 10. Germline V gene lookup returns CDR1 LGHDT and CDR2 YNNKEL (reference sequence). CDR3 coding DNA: TGTGCCAGCAGTGGGGCTAGCGGGAGATACGACAATGAGCAGTTCTTC. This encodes CASSGASGRYDNEQFF.

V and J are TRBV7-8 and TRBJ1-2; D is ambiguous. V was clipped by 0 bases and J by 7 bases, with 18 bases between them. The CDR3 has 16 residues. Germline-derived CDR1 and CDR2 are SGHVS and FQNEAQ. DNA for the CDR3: TGTGCCAGCAGCTTAGCGCGACTCCTAACCCCTAGTGGCTACACCTTC. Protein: CASSLARLLTPSGYTF. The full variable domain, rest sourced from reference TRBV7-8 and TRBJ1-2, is GAGVSQSPRYKVAKRGQDVALRCDPISGHVSLFWYQQALGQGPEFLTYFQNEAQLDKSGLPSDRFFAERPEGSVSTLKIQRTQQEDSAVYLCASSLARLLTPSGYTFGSGTRLTVV.

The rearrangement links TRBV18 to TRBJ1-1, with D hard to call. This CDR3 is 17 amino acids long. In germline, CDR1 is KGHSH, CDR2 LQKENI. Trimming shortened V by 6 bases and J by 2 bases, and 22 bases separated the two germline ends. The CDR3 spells CASSPADGSRVNTEAFF. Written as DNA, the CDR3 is TGTGCCAGCTCGCCTGCGGACGGATCGCGGGTTAACACTGAAGCTTTCTTT.

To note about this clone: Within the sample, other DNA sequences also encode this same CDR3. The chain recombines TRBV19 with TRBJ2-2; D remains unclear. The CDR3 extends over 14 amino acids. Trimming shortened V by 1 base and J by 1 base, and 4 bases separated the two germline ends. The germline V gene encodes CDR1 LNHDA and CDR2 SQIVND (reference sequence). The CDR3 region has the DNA TGTGCCAGTAGTATAGGGCAGAACACCGGGGAGCTGTTTTTT. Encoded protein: CASSIGQNTGELFF.

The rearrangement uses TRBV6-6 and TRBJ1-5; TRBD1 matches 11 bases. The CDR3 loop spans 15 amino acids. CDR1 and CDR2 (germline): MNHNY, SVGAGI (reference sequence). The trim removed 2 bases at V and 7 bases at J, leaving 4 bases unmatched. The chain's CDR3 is CASSYADRGQQPQHF. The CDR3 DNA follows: TGTGCCAGCAGTTACGCGGACAGGGGGCAGCAGCCCCAGCATTTT.

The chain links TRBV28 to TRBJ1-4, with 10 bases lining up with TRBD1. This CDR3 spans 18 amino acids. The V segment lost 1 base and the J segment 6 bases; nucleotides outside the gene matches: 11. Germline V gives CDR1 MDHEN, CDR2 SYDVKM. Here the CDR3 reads CASSLFGTGVKGDEKLFF. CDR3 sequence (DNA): TGTGCCAGCAGTTTATTCGGGACAGGGGTGAAAGGGGATGAAAAACTGTTTTTT.

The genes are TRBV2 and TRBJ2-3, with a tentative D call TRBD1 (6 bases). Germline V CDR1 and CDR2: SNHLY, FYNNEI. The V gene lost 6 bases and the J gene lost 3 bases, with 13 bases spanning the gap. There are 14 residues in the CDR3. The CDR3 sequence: CASSGQLGTDTQYF. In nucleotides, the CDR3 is TGTGCCAGCAGCGGACAGTTGGGTACAGATACGCAGTATTTT.

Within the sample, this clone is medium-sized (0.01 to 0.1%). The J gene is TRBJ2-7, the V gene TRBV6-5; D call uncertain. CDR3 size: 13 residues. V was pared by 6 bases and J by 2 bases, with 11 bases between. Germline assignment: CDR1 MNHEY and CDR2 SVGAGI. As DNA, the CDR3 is TGTGCCAGCAGCCTGGGCGTCCCCTACGAGCAGTACTTC. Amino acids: CASSLGVPYEQYF.